This record looks at one T cell receptor (beta chain) sequence and its context. Its antigen is as yet unknown. The source of the sample is a study of shared clonotypes between healthy human individuals. Study results and caveats: When naive CD4 clonotypes were compared across several donors, around 5% were shared.

The repertoire was sequenced with immunoSEQ multiplex PCR; TCRdb's copy has only in-frame clones and lacks some. The sample gives 1.5 million to 2.5 million clones, approximately 94% of which show up once; more than 0.9% is in the top ten. CD45RO-negative, CCR7-positively selected cells formed the naive CD8 fraction, excluding terminally differentiated effector memory CD45RA+ cells. Sequencing was done on a sample of naive CD8+ T cells sorted from blood. The TCR was taken from a man between 18 and 35 years old in good health.

The CDR3 DNA sequence: TGTGCCAGCAGTGGACGGACGGGAACTAATGAAAAACTGTTTTTT. Its protein is CASSGRTGTNEKLFF. V is TRBV28 and J is TRBJ1-4; D unclear. Trimming removed 5 bases at V and 1 base at J, with 11 bases between. The length of the CDR3 is 15 residues. CDR1 and CDR2 (germline): MDHEN, SYDVKM. Full variable domain (rest looked up from reference TRBV28 and TRBJ1-4): DVKVTQSSRYLVKRTGEKVFLECVQDMDHENMFWYRQDPGLGLRLIYFSYDVKMKEKGDIPEGYSVSREKKERFSLILESASTNQTSMYLCASSGRTGTNEKLFFGSGTQLSVL.